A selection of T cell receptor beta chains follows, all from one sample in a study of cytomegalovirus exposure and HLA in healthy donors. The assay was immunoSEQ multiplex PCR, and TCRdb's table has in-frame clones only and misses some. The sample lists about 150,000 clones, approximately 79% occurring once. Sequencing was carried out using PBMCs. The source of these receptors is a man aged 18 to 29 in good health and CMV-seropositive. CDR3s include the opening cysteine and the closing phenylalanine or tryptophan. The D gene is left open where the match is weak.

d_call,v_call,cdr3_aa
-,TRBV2,CASTRLTERGPDTQYF
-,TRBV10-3,CAISGGDLSPLHF
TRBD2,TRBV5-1,CASSLTSGSETQYF
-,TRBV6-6,CASSYTSGKNEQFF
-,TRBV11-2,CASSLEPRTHYPADTEAFF
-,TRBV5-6,CASSFTVMNTEAFF
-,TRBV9,CASSGKGGGTNEQFF
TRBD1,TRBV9,CASSPGGNSGANVLTF
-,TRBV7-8,CASSGQGWYGYTF
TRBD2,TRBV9,CASSVSGAGELFF
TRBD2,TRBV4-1,CASSHPTSGPSSYNEQFF
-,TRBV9,CASSPGIANTEAFF
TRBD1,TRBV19,CASSILWLGQGASGEDYEQYF
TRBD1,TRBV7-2,CASSSLDRINQPQHF
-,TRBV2,CASSEALRQNTEAFF
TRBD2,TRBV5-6,CASSRTSETQYF
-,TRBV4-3,CASSLGGAYEKLFF
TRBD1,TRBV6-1,CASSEAVTGVNYGYTF
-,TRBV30,CAWSVQPTGELFF
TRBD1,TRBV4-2,CASSQVHPTGGGYTF
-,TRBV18,CASSPDHQILQGPSYEQYF
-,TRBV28,CASSLGGTQYF
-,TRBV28,CASTPPRGPLHF
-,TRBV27,CASSLLAGSGNTIYF
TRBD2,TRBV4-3,CASSQHLGLAGNGNEQFF
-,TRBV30,CAWSPTDFGYTF
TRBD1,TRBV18,CASSPLRSTGGQASNYGYTF
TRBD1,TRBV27,CASRLRGLYEQYF